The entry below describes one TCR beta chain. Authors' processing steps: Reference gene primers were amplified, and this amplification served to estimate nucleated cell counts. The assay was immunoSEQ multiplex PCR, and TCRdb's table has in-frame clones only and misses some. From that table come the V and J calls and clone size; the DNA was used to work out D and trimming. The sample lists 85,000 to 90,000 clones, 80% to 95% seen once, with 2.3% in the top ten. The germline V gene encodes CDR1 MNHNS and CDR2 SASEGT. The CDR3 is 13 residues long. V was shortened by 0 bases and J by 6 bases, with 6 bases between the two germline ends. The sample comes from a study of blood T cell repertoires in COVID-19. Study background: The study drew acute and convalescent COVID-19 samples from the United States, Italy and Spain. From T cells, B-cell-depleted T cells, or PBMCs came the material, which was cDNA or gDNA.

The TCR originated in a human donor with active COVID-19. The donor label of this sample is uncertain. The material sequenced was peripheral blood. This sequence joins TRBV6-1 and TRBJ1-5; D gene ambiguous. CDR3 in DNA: TGTGCCAGCAGTGAAGCGCGGAGTCAGCCCCAGCATTTT. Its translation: CASSEARSQPQHF.